This TCR beta chain was retrieved from a study of T cells after yellow fever vaccination (dated by TCRdb to between 2018 and 2021). Background on the whole study: Libraries from fractions with low cell numbers were prepared with the SMART-Seq v4 Ultra Low Input RNA kit. Bulk TCR alpha and beta repertoires were sequenced longitudinally to track T-cell clones before and after primary and booster YFV17D yellow fever vaccination. Two healthy male donors, one aged 18 to 30 and one aged 30 to 40 years, made up the cohort. Bulk PBMC replicates and cell subsets were isolated from blood drawn at multiple timepoints before and after both primary and secondary immunization. The paper as a whole reports these results and caveats: Computational filtering was required because FACS-sorted repertoires could contain abundant contaminating clonotypes from the bulk population. Compared with the primary T-cell response, the secondary T-cell response was weaker but faster, peaking on day 5 rather than day 15. A small fraction of clonotypes appeared in both the CD4 and CD8 compartments, likely as a result of convergent recombination. After the booster, most clones that had expanded after primary vaccination were detected again (about 95% of CD4 and around nine tenths of CD8), suggesting broad maintenance of memory. The study included only a couple of donors, which limits how far the findings can be generalized.

The germline V gene encodes CDR1 SGHTA and CDR2 FQGNSA. Trimming removed 5 bases from V and 8 bases from J; the gene matches leave 12 bases unexplained. The CDR3 has 15 amino acids, counting the end cysteine and phenylalanine. Kept here is only the CDR3 DNA, which spans 45 bases and is read in frame from base 1. TCR cDNA was made using 5'RACE template switching, a step that added a universal primer site and unique molecular identifiers. Priming of cDNA synthesis was performed from both the TCR alpha and TCR beta constant segments. Library amplification used two PCR steps, and the second PCR step added sample barcodes and sequencing adapters. Sequencing of libraries was performed on Illumina HiSeq 2500 (2x100 bp) or NovaSeq (2x150 bp). Concerning the study's data processing: MIGEC was used to demultiplex reads and collapse the reads into UMI consensus sequences, and MiXCR was used for V(D)J alignment. Vaccine-responding clonotypes were identified with edgeR using replicate PBMC samples, with FDR below 0.01 and a log2 fold change above 5 up to day 15 being required. Each bulk clonotype was labeled CD4 or CD8 based on which sequenced repertoire, CD4 or CD8, contained the clonotype at higher abundance. TCRdb redid the processing of the public reads, applying fastp at Q25 and MiXCR, and retained in-frame beta chains. CDR3 protein duplicates are merged, each entry listing the most common genes and DNA. The V and J calls, along with clone size, are taken from TCRdb and not from the paper's own processing. Here the sample has almost 600,000 distinct CDR3 sequences; approximately 13% occur a single time. The ten largest clones take up more than 13% of the sample.

On this clonotype: Which antigen it targets is not known. There are no base qualities to consult, and no much larger clone falls within one base.

The sample's treatment or condition label, in plain terms: live attenuated yellow fever vaccine strain. Two biological replicates of bulk PBMCs were collected at each blood-draw timepoint. PBMCs were isolated from peripheral blood using a standard Ficoll-Paque protocol. RNA was extracted with TriZol from bulk PBMCs, CD4 and CD8 fractions, and dextramer-positive and dextramer-negative fractions. Source: PBMCs, taken on the day of the yellow fever booster vaccination. This receptor was identified in a man younger than 40 who received the YFV17D yellow fever vaccine. Here the chain combines TRBV7-2 and TRBJ2-1, with TRBD2 identical over 7 junction bases. DNA sequence: TGTGCCAGCAGCGTACTAGCGCTATTCGGGGATGAGCAGTTCTTC. Its translation is CASSVLALFGDEQFF.